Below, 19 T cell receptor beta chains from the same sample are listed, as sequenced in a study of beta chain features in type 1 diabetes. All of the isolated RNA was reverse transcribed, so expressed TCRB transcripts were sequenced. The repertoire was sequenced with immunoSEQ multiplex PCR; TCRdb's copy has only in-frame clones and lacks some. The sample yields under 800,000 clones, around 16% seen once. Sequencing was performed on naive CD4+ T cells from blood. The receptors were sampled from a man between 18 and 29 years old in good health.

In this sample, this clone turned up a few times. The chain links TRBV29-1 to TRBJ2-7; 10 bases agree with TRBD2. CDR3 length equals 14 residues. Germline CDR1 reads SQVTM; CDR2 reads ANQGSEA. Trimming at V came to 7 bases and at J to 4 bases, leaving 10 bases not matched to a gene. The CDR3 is CSAEGTSGTYEQYF. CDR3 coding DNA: TGCAGCGCAGAAGGTACTAGCGGGACATACGAGCAGTACTTC.

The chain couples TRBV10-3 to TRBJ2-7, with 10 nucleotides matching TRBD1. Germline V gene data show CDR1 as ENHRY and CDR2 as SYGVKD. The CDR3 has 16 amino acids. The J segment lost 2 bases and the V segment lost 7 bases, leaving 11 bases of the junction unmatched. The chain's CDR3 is CAIKFGAGQGTYEQYF. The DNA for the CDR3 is TGTGCCATCAAATTCGGAGCGGGACAGGGGACCTACGAGCAGTACTTC.

CDR3 in amino acids: CASSVGLVSDEQFF. For the CDR3, the DNA is TGTGCCAGCAGTGTGGGACTAGTCTCTGATGAGCAGTTCTTC. This sequence joins TRBV25-1 and TRBJ2-1, with TRBD2 matching over 8 bases. The V gene's germline CDR1 is MGHDK and CDR2 SYGVNS. Losses at the gene ends were 4 bases for V and 8 bases for J; bases not matched to a gene: 7. CDR3 size: 14 residues. The variable domain in full, completed from reference TRBV25-1 and TRBJ2-1, reads EADIYQTPRYLVIGTGKKITLECSQTMGHDKMYWYQQDPGMELHLIHYSYGVNSTEKGDLSSESTVSRIRTEHFPLTLESARPSHTSQYLCASSVGLVSDEQFFGPGTRLTVL.

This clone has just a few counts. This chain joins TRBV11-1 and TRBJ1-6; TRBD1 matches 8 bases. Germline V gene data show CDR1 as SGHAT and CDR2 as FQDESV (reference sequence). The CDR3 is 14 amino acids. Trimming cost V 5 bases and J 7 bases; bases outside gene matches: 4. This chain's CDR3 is CASSPGGRNSPLHF. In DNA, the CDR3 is TGTGCCAGCAGCCCAGGGGGCCGGAATTCACCCCTCCACTTT.

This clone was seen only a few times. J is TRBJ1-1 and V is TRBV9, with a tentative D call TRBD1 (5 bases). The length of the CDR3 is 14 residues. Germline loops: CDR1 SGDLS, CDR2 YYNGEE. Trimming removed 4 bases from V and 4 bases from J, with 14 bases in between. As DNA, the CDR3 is TGTGCCAGCAGCCCCCGCAGGGAGGGCACTGAAGCTTTCTTT. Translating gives CASSPRREGTEAFF.

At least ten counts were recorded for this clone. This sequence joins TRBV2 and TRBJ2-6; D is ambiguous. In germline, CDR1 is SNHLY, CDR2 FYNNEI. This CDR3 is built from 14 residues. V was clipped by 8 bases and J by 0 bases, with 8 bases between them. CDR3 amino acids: CASSRRSGANVLTF. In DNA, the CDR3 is TGTGCCAGCTCGAGGCGCTCTGGGGCCAACGTCCTGACTTTC.

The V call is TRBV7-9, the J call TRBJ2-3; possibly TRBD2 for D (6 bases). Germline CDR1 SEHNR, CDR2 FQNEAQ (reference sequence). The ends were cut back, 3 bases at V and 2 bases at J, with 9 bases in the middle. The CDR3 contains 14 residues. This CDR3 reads CASSFGLYTDTQYF. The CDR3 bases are TGTGCCAGCAGCTTCGGACTATACACAGATACGCAGTATTTT.

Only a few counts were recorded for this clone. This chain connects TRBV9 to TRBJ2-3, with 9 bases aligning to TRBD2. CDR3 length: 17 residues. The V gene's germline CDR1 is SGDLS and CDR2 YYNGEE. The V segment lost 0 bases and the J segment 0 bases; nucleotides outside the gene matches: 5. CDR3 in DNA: TGTGCCAGCAGCGTAGGGCTAGCGGGACGCAGCACAGATACGCAGTATTTT. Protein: CASSVGLAGRSTDTQYF.

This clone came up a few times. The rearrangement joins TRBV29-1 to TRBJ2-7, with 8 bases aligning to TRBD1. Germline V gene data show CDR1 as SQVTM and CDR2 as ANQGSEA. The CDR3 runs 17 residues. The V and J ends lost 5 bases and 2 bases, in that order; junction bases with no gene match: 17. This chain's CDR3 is CSVLVGQGFSFTYEQYF. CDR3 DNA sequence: TGCAGCGTTCTTGTAGGACAGGGCTTTTCCTTTACCTACGAGCAGTACTTC.

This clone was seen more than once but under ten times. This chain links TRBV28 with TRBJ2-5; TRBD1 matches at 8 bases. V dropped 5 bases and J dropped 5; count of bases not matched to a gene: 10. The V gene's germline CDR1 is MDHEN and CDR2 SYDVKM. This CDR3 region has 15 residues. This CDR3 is CASSTWTGRWETQYF. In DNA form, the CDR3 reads TGTGCCAGCAGTACCTGGACAGGGAGGTGGGAGACCCAGTACTTC.

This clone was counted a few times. The CDR3 DNA follows: TGTGCCAGCAGTAGGCCCAATAACTATGGCTACACCTTC. Amino acid sequence: CASSRPNNYGYTF. The rearrangement links TRBV27 to TRBJ1-2, with D unresolved. The CDR3 extends over 13 amino acids. Germline-derived CDR1 and CDR2 are MNHEY and SMNVEV (reference sequence). V was shortened by 5 bases and J by 1 base, with 8 bases between the two germline ends.

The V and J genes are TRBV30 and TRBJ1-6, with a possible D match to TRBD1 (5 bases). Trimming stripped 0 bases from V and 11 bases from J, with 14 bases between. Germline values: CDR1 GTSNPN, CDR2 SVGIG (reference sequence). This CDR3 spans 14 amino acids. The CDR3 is CAWSVSGARAPLHF. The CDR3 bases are TGTGCCTGGAGTGTATCTGGGGCAAGGGCACCCCTCCACTTT.

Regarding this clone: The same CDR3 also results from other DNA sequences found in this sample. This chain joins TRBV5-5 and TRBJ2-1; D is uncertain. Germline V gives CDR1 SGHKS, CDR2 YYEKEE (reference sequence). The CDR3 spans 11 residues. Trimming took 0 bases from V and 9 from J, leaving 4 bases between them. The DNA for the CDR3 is TGTGCCAGCAGCTTGGGCTCTGAGCAGTTCTTC. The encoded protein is CASSLGSEQFF.

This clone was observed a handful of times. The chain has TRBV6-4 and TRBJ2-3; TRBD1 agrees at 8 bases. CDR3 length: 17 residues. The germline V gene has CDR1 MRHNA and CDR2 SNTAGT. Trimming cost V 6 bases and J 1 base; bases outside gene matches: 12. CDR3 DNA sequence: TGTGCCAGCAGCCCTAGGCCAGGGGGCGGTGGCACAGATACGCAGTATTTT. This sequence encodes CASSPRPGGGGTDTQYF.

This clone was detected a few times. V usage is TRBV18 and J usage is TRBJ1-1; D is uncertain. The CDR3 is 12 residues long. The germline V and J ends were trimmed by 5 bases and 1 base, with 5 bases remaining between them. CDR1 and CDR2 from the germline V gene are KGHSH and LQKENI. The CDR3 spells CASSTQNTEAFF. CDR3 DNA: TGTGCCAGCTCAACACAGAACACTGAAGCTTTCTTT.

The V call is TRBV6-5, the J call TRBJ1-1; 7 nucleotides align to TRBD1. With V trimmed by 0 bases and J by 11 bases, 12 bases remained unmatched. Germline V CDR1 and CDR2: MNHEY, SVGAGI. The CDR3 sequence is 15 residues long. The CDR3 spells CASSYSNRGAHLAFF. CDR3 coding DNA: TGTGCCAGCAGTTACTCGAACAGGGGCGCGCATTTGGCTTTCTTT.

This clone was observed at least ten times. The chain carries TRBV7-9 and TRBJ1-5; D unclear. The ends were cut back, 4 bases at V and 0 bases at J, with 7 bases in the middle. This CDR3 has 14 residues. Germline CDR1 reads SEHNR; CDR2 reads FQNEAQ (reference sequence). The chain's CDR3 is CASSSAYSNQPQHF. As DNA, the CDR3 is TGTGCCAGCAGCTCCGCATATAGCAATCAGCCCCAGCATTTT. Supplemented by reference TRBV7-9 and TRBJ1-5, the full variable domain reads DTGVSQNPRHKITKRGQNVTFRCDPISEHNRLYWYRQTLGQGPEFLTYFQNEAQLEKSRLLSDRFSAERPKGSFSTLEIQRTEQGDSAMYLCASSSAYSNQPQHFGDGTRLSIL.

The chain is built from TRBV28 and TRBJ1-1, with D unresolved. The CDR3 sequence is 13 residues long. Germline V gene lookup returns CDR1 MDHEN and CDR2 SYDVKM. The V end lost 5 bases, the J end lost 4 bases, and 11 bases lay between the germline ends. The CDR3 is CASSPMRSTEAFF. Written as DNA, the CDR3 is TGTGCCAGCAGTCCTATGCGGAGCACTGAAGCTTTCTTT.

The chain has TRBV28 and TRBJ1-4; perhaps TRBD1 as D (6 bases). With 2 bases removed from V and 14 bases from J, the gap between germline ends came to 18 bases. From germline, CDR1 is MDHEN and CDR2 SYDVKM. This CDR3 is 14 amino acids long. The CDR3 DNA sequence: TGTGCCAGCAGTTTACCCGGGACACTGGATTATCTGTTTTTT. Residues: CASSLPGTLDYLFF.